This TCR beta chain was sequenced during a study of T-cell memory formation after mild COVID-19. Study-level results: Memory cells collected pre-infection included some clones that later responded, suggesting cross-reactive memory joined.

Each CDR3 protein is one row after TCRdb ran MiXCR on the 5' RACE reads. The repertoire includes 300,000 to 350,000 distinct CDR3 sequences, 19% of them detected once, and 20% to 25% sits in the top ten. CDR3 size: 14 residues. Germline V gives CDR1 MGHRA, CDR2 YSYEKL. V was clipped by 0 bases and J by 3 bases, with 9 bases between them. This clonotype has more than one count but fewer than ten. Its matching antigen is unknown. Sample: PBMCs or a T cell subset sorted from them (not recorded which). V usage is TRBV4-1 and J usage is TRBJ2-7; unclear D gene. The receptor's source is a man between 18 and 29 years old who had mild COVID-19 (a few samples of this study predate the infection). Cell type and time point are not known. The CDR3: CASSQEEQYYEQYF. The CDR3 bases are TGCGCCAGCAGCCAAGAGGAACAGTACTACGAGCAGTACTTC.